This T cell receptor beta chain was retrieved from a study of shared clonotypes between healthy human individuals. CD45RO-negative, CCR7-positively selected cells formed the naive CD8 fraction, excluding terminally differentiated effector memory CD45RA+ cells. Adult donors, all healthy and HIV-negative, had no recent acute infections or vaccinations. Assay used: immunoSEQ multiplex PCR; TCRdb lists only in-frame clones, some missing. Here the sample spans around 2,000,000 clones, 90% to 95% being singletons. The CDR3 sequence is 15 residues long. V shed 6 bases, J shed 2 bases, and the junction held 5 bases outside the gene matches. Per the germline V gene, CDR1 is MNHEY and CDR2 is SVGAGI.

The source of this sequence is a man between 18 and 35 years old in good health. Some clones in this sample may be carry-over from other donors' samples. The chain employs TRBV6-5 and TRBJ1-5, with 9 bases aligning to TRBD1. Sequences were obtained from naive CD8+ T cells from PBMCs. As DNA, the CDR3 is TGTGCCAGCAGCCCGGACAGGGGAGGCAATCAGCCCCAGCATTTT. Its protein is CASSPDRGGNQPQHF.